These 23 T cell receptor beta chains originate from one sample sequenced in a study of blood T cell repertoires in COVID-19. Sequencing used immunoSEQ multiplex PCR; TCRdb keeps in-frame clones, though not all of them. The sample yields about 74,000 clones, over 75% seen once. The sequenced sample was peripheral blood. These receptors all stem from a man between 65 and 85 years old with active or convalescent COVID-19.

The chain uses TRBV3-1 (or the pseudogene TRBV3-2) and TRBJ1-1; D might be TRBD1 (6 bases). The CDR3 covers 15 residues. Trimming cost V 0 bases and J 5 bases, with 13 bases left between them. The germline V gene encodes CDR1 LGHDT and CDR2 YNNKEL (reference sequence). This CDR3 reads CASSQEAGAGTEAFF. The CDR3 region has the DNA TGTGCCAGCAGCCAAGAGGCGGGGGCGGGAACTGAAGCTTTCTTT.

The chain joins TRBV10-1 to TRBJ2-1, with D unresolved. CDR3 length: 21 amino acids. CDR1 is WNHNN and CDR2 is SYGVQD in the germline V gene (reference sequence). V gave up 2 bases and J gave up 7 bases, with 33 bases separating them. The chain's CDR3 is CASSEPKRGALSPLYGNEQFF. CDR3 DNA: TGCGCCAGCAGTGAGCCCAAACGAGGCGCCCTCTCACCCCTTTATGGGAATGAGCAGTTCTTC.

This chain uses TRBV28 with TRBJ1-6; D call uncertain. The CDR3 consists of 14 residues. The germline V gene has CDR1 MDHEN and CDR2 SYDVKM. Trimming pared 6 bases from V and 7 bases from J, leaving 13 bases between. CDR3 DNA sequence: TGTGCCAGCAGGCCGACTGGGAGGAATTCACCCCTCCACTTT. Translated, it gives CASRPTGRNSPLHF.

The chain uses TRBV4-1 and TRBJ1-2, with 7 nucleotides matching TRBD1. The germline V gene encodes CDR1 MGHRA and CDR2 YSYEKL. Trimming took 0 bases from V and 3 from J; bases not matched to a gene: 16. The CDR3 runs to 19 residues. Here the CDR3 DNA reads TGCGCCAGCAGCCAAGATGTAAAGGGGGCGATTCCCGTCGACTATGGCTACACCTTC. This gives the protein CASSQDVKGAIPVDYGYTF.

The chain uses TRBV19 and TRBJ2-7; the D gene is possibly TRBD2 (5 bases). Germline V CDR1 and CDR2: LNHDA, SQIVND (reference sequence). V lost 3 bases to trimming and J lost 5 bases, with 14 bases between them. This CDR3 comprises 14 residues. CDR3 DNA: TGTGCCAGTAGTATTCGGGGAAGAGGTGACGAGCAGTACTTC. Its protein product is CASSIRGRGDEQYF.

V usage is TRBV19 and J usage is TRBJ2-2, with 7 bases aligning to TRBD1. The CDR3 has 15 amino acids. Germline lookup yields CDR1 LNHDA and CDR2 SQIVND (reference sequence). The J segment lost 5 bases and the V segment lost 8 bases, leaving 11 bases of the junction unmatched. DNA for the CDR3: TGTGCCAGTGGTTTCCGGACAGGAAGAACCGGGGAGCTGTTTTTT. Translating it yields CASGFRTGRTGELFF.

The rearrangement joins TRBV12-3 or TRBV12-4 to TRBJ2-5, with D perhaps matching TRBD1 (6 bases). V gave up 7 bases and J gave up 5 bases, with 11 bases separating them. The CDR3 consists of 12 residues. CDR3 DNA: TGTGCCAGCATAGGCCAGGGGGAGACCCAGTACTTC. It codes for CASIGQGETQYF.

The V call is TRBV11-2, the J call TRBJ1-3; D perhaps matches TRBD1 (5 bases). This CDR3 region has 14 residues. Germline CDR1 is SGHAT and CDR2 is FQNNGV. V was trimmed by 5 bases and J by 2 bases, leaving 10 bases between them. CDR3 nucleotide sequence: TGTGCCAGCAGCCAAGACAGAACTGGAAACACCATATATTTT. This encodes CASSQDRTGNTIYF.

The chain is built from TRBV5-1 and TRBJ2-3; 9 bases map to TRBD2. The junction had 11 bases not matched to a gene; V was cut back by 3 bases and J by 6 bases. The germline V gene encodes CDR1 SGHRS and CDR2 YFSETQ. The CDR3 consists of 16 residues. The CDR3 region has the DNA TGCGCCAGCAGCTCCACACCGGGACTAGCTTCCGATACGCAGTATTTT. Amino acid sequence: CASSSTPGLASDTQYF.

This clone was found once. The V call is TRBV5-5, the J call TRBJ1-1, with a possible D match to TRBD1 (6 bases). The CDR3 has 13 residues. V dropped 4 bases and J dropped 6 bases, with 13 bases sitting between them. In germline, CDR1 is SGHKS, CDR2 YYEKEE (reference sequence). The CDR3 nucleotides are TGTGCCAGCAGCAACTTACAGGGAGCTGAAGCTTTCTTT. Translation gives CASSNLQGAEAFF. Looking up the rest from reference TRBV5-5 and TRBJ1-1 gives the full variable domain: DAGVTQSPTHLIKTRGQQVTLRCSPISGHKSVSWYQQVLGQGPQFIFQYYEKEERGRGNFPDRFSARQFPNYSSELNVNALLLGDSALYLCASSNLQGAEAFFGQGTRLTVV.

There are a few counts of this clone. The chain links TRBV18 to TRBJ1-5; TRBD1 is a possible D gene (6 bases). Germline CDR1 and CDR2: KGHSH and LQKENI. The V gene lost 2 bases and the J gene lost 5 bases, with 10 bases spanning the gap. This CDR3 has 14 amino acids. CDR3 bases: TGTGCCAGCTCACCATTCGCAGGGGATCAGCCCCAGCATTTT. Encoded protein: CASSPFAGDQPQHF.

This clone was seen only once. The chain recombines TRBV2 with TRBJ1-4; 8 bases are a match to TRBD1. Germline CDR1 SNHLY, CDR2 FYNNEI. The CDR3 is 15 amino acids. With V trimmed by 6 bases and J by 0 bases, 3 bases remained unmatched. The chain's CDR3 is CASRTQGATNEKLFF. CDR3 sequence (DNA): TGTGCCAGCAGGACACAGGGGGCAACTAATGAAAAACTGTTTTTT.

V gene TRBV18 combines with J gene TRBJ1-1; tentatively, D is TRBD1 (6 bases). Germline assignment: CDR1 KGHSH and CDR2 LQKENI. The CDR3 consists of 13 residues. The V end lost 8 bases, the J end lost 4 bases, and 14 bases lay between the germline ends. The CDR3 bases are TGTGCCAGCCGGGACAAAGAATCCACTGAAGCTTTCTTT. It translates to CASRDKESTEAFF.

The genes are TRBV2 and TRBJ1-3, with 7 bases lining up with TRBD1. The ends lost 6 bases at V and 4 bases at J; junction bases unmatched: 9. The V gene's germline CDR1 is SNHLY and CDR2 FYNNEI. The CDR3 covers 15 residues. Written as DNA, the CDR3 is TGTGCCAGCAGACTCAGGGGGAGCGTAGGAAACACCATATATTTT. Translating it yields CASRLRGSVGNTIYF.

The J gene is TRBJ1-5, the V gene TRBV9; D uncertain. The germline V and J ends were trimmed by 0 bases and 7 bases, with 8 bases remaining between them. Per germline, CDR1 SGDLS and CDR2 YYNGEE. CDR3 length: 13 amino acids. The CDR3 DNA follows: TGTGCCAGCAGCGTAGATGGGAGGCAGCCCCAGCATTTT. The encoded protein is CASSVDGRQPQHF.

The chain combines TRBV28 with TRBJ1-5; weak D call: TRBD1 (6 bases). The germline V gene encodes CDR1 MDHEN and CDR2 SYDVKM. The CDR3 has 14 amino acids. The V end was cut by 4 bases, the J end by 0 bases, with 7 bases between. Written as DNA, the CDR3 is TGTGCCAGCAGTTGGACAGTTAGCAATCAGCCCCAGCATTTT. The encoded protein is CASSWTVSNQPQHF.

The chain joins TRBV5-1 to TRBJ2-7, with D uncertain. This CDR3 comprises 14 residues. V lost 4 bases to trimming and J lost 2 bases, with 13 bases between them. Germline V gene data show CDR1 as SGHRS and CDR2 as YFSETQ. CDR3 DNA sequence: TGCGCCAGCAGCCCAGCTAGAATTCCCTACGAGCAGTACTTC. Encoded protein: CASSPARIPYEQYF.

J is TRBJ1-3 and V is TRBV30, with 8 bases identical to TRBD1. V was pared by 2 bases and J by 5 bases, with 5 bases of the junction left unmatched. Germline values: CDR1 GTSNPN, CDR2 SVGIG (reference sequence). The CDR3 extends over 14 amino acids. DNA for the CDR3: TGTGCCTGGAGTACCGACAGGGGTCGAAACACCATATATTTT. It translates to CAWSTDRGRNTIYF. Combining the CDR3 with reference TRBV30 and TRBJ1-3 gives the whole variable domain SQTIHQWPATLVQPVGSPLSLECTVEGTSNPNLYWYRQAAGRGLQLLFYSVGIGQISSEVPQNLSASRPQDRQFILSSKKLLLSDSGFYLCAWSTDRGRNTIYFGEGSWLTVV.

This sequence joins TRBV11-2 and TRBJ1-1, with D perhaps matching TRBD1 (5 bases). The germline V gene encodes CDR1 SGHAT and CDR2 FQNNGV. V was cut by 2 bases and J by 6 bases, with 13 bases left in between. The CDR3 loop spans 14 amino acids. The CDR3 coding sequence is TGTGCCAGCAGCTTAACAGGTATCTCCCCTGAAGCTTTCTTT. Residues: CASSLTGISPEAFF.

The count of this clone is one. The chain carries TRBV18 and TRBJ2-5; TRBD2 agrees at 11 bases. The CDR3 has 16 residues. The V and J ends lost 6 bases and 6 bases, in that order; junction bases with no gene match: 12. CDR1 and CDR2 (germline): KGHSH, LQKENI. For the CDR3, the DNA is TGTGCCAGCTCCCCTGGACTAGCGGGCGGCGAAAAGACCCAGTACTTC. Translated, it gives CASSPGLAGGEKTQYF.

The rearrangement links TRBV5-1 to TRBJ2-7; 11 bases match TRBD2. Germline-derived CDR1 and CDR2 are SGHRS and YFSETQ. The CDR3 totals 17 residues. Unmatched junction bases numbered 12, after V lost 7 bases and J lost 0 bases. CDR3 loop: CASQYSPSGGSSYEQYF. The CDR3 DNA reads TGCGCCAGCCAATATTCCCCTAGCGGGGGGAGCTCCTACGAGCAGTACTTC. The complete variable domain, with remaining parts taken from reference TRBV5-1 and TRBJ2-7, reads KAGVTQTPRYLIKTRGQQVTLSCSPISGHRSVSWYQQTPGQGLQFLFEYFSETQRNKGNFPGRFSGRQFSNSRSEMNVSTLELGDSALYLCASQYSPSGGSSYEQYFGPGTRLTVT.

The rearrangement links TRBV29-1 to TRBJ2-4, with 9 nucleotides matching TRBD1. With 1 base clipped from V and 7 bases from J, the junction kept 5 bases outside the gene matches. The V gene's germline CDR1 is SQVTM and CDR2 ANQGSEA. The CDR3 spans 14 residues. CDR3 sequence reads: CSVEGSTGGNIQYF. The CDR3, as DNA: TGCAGCGTTGAAGGTTCAACAGGGGGCAACATTCAGTACTTC.

The chain employs TRBV6-5 and TRBJ1-5, with 8 bases fitting TRBD1. CDR1 and CDR2 from the germline V gene are MNHEY and SVGAGI. This CDR3 spans 13 amino acids. The ends lost 8 bases at V and 6 bases at J; junction bases unmatched: 6. The CDR3 DNA reads as TGTGCCAGCTTCGGACAGGGAAGTCAGCCCCAGCATTTT. This translates into CASFGQGSQPQHF.